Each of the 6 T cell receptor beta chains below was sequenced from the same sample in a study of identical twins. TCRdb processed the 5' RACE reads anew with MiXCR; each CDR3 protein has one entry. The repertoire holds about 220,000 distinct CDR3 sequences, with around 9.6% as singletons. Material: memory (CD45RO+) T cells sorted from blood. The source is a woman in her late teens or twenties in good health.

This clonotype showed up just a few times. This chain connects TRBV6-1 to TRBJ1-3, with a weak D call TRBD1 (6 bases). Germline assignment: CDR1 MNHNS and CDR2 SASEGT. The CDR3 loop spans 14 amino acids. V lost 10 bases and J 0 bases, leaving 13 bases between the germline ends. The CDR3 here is CATRTGSSGNTIYF. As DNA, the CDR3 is TGTGCCACCAGAACAGGGAGCTCTGGAAACACCATATATTTT.

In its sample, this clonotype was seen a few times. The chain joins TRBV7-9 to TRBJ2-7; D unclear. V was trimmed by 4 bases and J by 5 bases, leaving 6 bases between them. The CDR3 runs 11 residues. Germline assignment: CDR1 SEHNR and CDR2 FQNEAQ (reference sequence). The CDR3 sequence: CASSSPDEQYF. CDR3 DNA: TGTGCCAGCAGCTCCCCAGACGAGCAGTACTTC.

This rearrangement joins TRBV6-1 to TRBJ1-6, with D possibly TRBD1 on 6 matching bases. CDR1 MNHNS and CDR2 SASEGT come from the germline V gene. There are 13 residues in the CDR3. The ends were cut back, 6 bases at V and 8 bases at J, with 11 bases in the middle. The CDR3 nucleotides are TGTGCCAGCAGGGCGGAGGGGGATTCACCCCTCCACTTT. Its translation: CASRAEGDSPLHF.

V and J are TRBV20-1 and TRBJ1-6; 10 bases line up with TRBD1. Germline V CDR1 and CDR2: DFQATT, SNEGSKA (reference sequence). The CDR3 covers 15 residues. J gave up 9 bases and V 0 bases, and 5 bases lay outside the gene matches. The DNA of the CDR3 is TGCAGTGCTAGAGACCCGACAGGGGGCGGTTCACCCCTCCACTTT. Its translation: CSARDPTGGGSPLHF.

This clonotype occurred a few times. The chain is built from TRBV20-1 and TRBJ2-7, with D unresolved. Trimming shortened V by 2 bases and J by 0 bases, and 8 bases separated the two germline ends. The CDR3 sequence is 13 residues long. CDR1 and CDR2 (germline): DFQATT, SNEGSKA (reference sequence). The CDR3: CSARMSYSYEQYF. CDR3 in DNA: TGCAGTGCTAGAATGTCTTACTCCTACGAGCAGTACTTC.

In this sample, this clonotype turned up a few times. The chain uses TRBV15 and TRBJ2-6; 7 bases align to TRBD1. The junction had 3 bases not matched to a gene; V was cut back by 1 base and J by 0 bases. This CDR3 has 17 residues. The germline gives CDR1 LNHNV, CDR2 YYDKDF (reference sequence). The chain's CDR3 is CATSRGQGHSGANVLTF. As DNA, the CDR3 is TGTGCCACCAGCAGAGGACAGGGTCACTCTGGGGCCAACGTCCTGACTTTC.